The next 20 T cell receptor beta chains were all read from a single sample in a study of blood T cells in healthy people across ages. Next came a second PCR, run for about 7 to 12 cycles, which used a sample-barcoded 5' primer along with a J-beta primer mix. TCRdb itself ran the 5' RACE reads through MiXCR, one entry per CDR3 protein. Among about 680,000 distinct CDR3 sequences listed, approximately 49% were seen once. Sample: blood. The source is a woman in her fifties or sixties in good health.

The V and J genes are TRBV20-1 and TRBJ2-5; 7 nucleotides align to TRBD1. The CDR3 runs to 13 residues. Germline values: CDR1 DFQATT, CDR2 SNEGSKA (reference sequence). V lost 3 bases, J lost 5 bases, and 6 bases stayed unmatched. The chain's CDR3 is CSARPGQWETQYF. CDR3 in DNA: TGCAGTGCTAGGCCGGGACAGTGGGAGACCCAGTACTTC.

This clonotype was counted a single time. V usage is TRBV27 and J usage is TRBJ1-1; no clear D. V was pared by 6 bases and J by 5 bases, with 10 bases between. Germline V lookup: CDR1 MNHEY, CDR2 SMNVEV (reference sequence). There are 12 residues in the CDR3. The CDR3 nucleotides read TGTGCCAGCAGGTTACGGGGAACTGAAGCTTTCTTT. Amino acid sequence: CASRLRGTEAFF.

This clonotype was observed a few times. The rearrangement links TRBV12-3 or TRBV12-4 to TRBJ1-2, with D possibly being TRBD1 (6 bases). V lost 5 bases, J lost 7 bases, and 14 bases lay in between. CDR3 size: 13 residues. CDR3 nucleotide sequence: TGTGCCAGCAGTGTATCAGGGGTCGGTGGCTACACCTTC. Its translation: CASSVSGVGGYTF.

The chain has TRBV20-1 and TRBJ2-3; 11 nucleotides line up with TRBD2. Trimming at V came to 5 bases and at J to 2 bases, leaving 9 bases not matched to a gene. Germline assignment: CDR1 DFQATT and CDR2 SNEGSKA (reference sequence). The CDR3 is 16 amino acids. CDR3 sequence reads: CSARHRLAGFTDTQYF. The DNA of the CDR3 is TGCAGTGCTCGACACCGACTAGCGGGATTCACAGATACGCAGTATTTT.

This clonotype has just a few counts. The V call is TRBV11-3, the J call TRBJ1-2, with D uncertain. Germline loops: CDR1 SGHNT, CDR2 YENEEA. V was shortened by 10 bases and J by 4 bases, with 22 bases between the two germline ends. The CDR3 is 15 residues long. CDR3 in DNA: TGTGCCACCAAAAATAGCAGACCGTACTTCTATGGCTACACCTTC. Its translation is CATKNSRPYFYGYTF.

In DNA, the CDR3 is TGTGCCAGCAGGCCGACAGGGGCTGAAAAACTGTTTTTT. It translates to CASRPTGAEKLFF. V usage is TRBV2 and J usage is TRBJ1-4; 8 positions match TRBD1. The length of the CDR3 is 13 residues. From germline, CDR1 is SNHLY and CDR2 FYNNEI. After removal of 6 bases from V and 7 bases from J, the junction contained 4 bases not matched to a gene.

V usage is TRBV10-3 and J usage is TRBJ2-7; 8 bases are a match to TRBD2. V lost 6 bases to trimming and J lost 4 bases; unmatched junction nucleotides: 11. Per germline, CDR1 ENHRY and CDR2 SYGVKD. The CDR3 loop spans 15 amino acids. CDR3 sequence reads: CAISDMGLGGYEQYF. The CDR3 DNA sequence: TGTGCCATCAGCGACATGGGACTAGGGGGTTACGAGCAGTACTTC.

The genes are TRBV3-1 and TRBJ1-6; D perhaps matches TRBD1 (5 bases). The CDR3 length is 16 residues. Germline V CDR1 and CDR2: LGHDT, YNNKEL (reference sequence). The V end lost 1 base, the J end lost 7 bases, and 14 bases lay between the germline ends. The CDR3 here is CASSQGGGGFNSPLHF. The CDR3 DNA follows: TGTGCCAGCAGCCAAGGAGGTGGGGGATTCAATTCACCCCTCCACTTT.

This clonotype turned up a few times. The CDR3 region is CSSRGSSYNEQFF. CDR3 in DNA: TGCAGCTCCCGAGGGAGCTCCTACAATGAGCAGTTCTTC. The chain links TRBV29-1 to TRBJ2-1, with D maybe TRBD2 (5 bases). This CDR3 region has 13 residues. V lost 8 bases and J lost 0, with 11 bases in between. Germline CDR1 is SQVTM and CDR2 is ANQGSEA.

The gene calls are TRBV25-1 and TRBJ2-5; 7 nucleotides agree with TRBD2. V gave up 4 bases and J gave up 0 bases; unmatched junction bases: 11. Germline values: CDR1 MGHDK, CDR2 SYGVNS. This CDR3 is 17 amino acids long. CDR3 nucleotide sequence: TGTGCCAGCAGTGGGCCTCACCGACTAGCCTACCAAGAGACCCAGTACTTC. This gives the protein CASSGPHRLAYQETQYF.

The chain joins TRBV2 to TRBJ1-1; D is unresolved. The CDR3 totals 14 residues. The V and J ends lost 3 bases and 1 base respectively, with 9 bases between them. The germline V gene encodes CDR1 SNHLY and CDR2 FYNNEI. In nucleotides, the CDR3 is TGTGCCAGCAGTGAGGGGATACGGAACACTGAAGCTTTCTTT. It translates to CASSEGIRNTEAFF. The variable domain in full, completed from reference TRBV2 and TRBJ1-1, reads EPEVTQTPSHQVTQMGQEVILRCVPISNHLYFYWYRQILGQKVEFLVSFYNNEISEKSEIFDDQFSVERPDGSNFTLKIRSTKLEDSAMYFCASSEGIRNTEAFFGQGTRLTVV.

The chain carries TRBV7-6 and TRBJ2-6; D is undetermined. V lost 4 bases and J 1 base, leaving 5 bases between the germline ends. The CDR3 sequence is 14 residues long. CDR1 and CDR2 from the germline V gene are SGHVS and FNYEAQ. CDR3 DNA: TGTGCCAGCAGCTCCACGTCTGGGGCCAACGTCCTGACTTTC. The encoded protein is CASSSTSGANVLTF.

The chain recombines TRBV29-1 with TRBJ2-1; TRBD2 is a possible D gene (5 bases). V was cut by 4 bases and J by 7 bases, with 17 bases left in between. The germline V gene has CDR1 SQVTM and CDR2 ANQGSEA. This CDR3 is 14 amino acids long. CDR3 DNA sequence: TGCAGCGTTGGTGTGGGCGGGCCTCTGAATGAGCAGTTCTTC. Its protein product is CSVGVGGPLNEQFF.

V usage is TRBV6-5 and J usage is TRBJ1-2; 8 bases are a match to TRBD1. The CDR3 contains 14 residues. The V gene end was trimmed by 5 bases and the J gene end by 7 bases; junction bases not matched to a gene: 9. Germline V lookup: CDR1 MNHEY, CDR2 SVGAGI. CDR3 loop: CASSRRDRGGGYTF. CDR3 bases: TGTGCCAGCAGTCGCCGAGACAGGGGTGGTGGCTACACCTTC.

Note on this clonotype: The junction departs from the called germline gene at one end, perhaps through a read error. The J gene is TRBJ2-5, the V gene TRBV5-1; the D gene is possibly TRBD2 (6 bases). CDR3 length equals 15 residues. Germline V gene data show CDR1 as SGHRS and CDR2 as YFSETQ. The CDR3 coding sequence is TGCGCCAGCACCCGCGGGCGTGGAGGGCAAGAGACCCAGCACTTC. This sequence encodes CASTRGRGGQETQHF.

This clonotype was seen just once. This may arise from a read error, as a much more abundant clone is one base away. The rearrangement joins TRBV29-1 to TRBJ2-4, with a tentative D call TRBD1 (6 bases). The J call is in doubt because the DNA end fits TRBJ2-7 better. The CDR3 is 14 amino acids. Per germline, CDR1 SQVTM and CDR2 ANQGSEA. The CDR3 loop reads CSVDKGDNGHEQYF. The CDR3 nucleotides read TGCAGCGTTGATAAGGGGGACAACGGCCACGAGCAGTACTTC.

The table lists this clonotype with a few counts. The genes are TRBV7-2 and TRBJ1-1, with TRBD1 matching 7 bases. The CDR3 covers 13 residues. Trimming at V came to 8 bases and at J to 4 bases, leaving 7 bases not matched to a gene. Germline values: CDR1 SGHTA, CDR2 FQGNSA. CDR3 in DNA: TGTGCCAGCCGCCACAGGGGCCCCACTGAAGCTTTCTTT. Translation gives CASRHRGPTEAFF. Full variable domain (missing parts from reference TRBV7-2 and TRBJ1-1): GAGVSQSPSNKVTEKGKDVELRCDPISGHTALYWYRQSLGQGLEFLIYFQGNSAPDKSGLPSDRFSAERTGGSVSTLTIQRTQQEDSAVYLCASRHRGPTEAFFGQGTRLTVV.

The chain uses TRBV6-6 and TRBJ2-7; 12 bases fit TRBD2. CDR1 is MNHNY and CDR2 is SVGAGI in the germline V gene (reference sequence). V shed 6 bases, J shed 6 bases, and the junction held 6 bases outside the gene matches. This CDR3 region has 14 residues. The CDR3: CASRAGLAGTEQYF. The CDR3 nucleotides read TGTGCCAGCAGGGCCGGACTAGCGGGAACCGAGCAGTACTTC.

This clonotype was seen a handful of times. CDR3 sequence (DNA): TGTGCCACCAGCAGAGGGCCTCCCGATGAGCAGTTCTTC. Its translation: CATSRGPPDEQFF. The chain links TRBV15 to TRBJ2-1; no definite D call. Trimming left V 1 base short and J 8 bases short, with 9 bases between. Germline assignment: CDR1 LNHNV and CDR2 YYDKDF (reference sequence). The CDR3 sequence is 13 residues long.

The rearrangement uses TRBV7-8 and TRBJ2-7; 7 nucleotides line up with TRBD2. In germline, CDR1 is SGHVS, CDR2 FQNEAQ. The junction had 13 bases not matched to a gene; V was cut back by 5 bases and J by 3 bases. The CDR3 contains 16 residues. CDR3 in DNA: TGTGCCAGCAGCCGAGCGCTTGGCGGGAGTTACTACGAGCAGTACTTC. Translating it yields CASSRALGGSYYEQYF. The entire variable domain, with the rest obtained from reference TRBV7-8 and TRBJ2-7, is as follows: GAGVSQSPRYKVAKRGQDVALRCDPISGHVSLFWYQQALGQGPEFLTYFQNEAQLDKSGLPSDRFFAERPEGSVSTLKIQRTQQEDSAVYLCASSRALGGSYYEQYFGPGTRLTVT.